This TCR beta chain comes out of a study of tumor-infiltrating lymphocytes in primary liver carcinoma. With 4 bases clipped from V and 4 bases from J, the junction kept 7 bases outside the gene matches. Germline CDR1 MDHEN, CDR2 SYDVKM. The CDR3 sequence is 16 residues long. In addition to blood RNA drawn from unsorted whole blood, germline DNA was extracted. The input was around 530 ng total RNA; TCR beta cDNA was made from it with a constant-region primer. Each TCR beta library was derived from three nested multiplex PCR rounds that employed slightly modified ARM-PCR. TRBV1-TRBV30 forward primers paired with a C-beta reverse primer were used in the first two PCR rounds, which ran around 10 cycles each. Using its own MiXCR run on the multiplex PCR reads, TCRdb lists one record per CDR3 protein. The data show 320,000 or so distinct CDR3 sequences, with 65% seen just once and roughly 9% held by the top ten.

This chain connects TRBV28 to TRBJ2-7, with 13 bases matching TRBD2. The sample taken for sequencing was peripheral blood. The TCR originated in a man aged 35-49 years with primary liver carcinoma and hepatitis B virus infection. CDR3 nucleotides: TGTGCCAGCAGTTCCACCGGGACTAGCGGGATTTACGAGCAGTACTTC. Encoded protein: CASSSTGTSGIYEQYF. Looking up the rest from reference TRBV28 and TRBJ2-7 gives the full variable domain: DVKVTQSSRYLVKRTGEKVFLECVQDMDHENMFWYRQDPGLGLRLIYFSYDVKMKEKGDIPEGYSVSREKKERFSLILESASTNQTSMYLCASSSTGTSGIYEQYFGPGTRLTVT.